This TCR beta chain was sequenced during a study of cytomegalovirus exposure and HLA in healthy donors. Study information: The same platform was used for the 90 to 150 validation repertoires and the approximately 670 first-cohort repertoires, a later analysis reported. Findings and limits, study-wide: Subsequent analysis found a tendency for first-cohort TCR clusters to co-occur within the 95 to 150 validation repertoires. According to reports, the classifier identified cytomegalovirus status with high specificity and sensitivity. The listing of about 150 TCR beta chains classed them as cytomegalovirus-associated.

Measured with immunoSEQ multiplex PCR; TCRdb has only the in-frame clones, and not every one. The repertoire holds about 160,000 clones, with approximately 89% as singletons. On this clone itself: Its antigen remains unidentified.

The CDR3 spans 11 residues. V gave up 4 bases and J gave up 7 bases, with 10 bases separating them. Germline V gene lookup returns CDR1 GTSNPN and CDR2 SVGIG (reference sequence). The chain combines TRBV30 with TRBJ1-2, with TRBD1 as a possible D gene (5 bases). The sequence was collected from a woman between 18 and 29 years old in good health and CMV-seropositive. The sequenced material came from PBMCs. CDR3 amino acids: CAWIGAGGYTF. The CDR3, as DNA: TGTGCCTGGATAGGGGCCGGTGGCTACACCTTC.